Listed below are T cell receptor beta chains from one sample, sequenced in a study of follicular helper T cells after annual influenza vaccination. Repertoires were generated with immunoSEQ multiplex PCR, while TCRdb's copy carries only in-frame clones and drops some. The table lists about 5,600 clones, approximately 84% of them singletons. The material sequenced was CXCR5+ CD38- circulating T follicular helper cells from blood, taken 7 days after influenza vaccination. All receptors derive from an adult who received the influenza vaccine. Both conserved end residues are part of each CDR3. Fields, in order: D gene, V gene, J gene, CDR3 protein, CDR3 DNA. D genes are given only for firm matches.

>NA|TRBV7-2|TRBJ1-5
CASSLYNQPQHF
TGTGCCAGCAGCTTATACAATCAGCCCCAGCATTTT
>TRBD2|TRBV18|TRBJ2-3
CASSPGLAGPDTQYF
TGTGCCAGCTCACCGGGACTAGCGGGGCCAGATACGCAGTATTTT
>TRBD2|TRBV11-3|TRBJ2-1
CASSLRTSGRSYNEQFF
TGTGCCAGCAGCCTCCGGACTAGCGGGAGGAGCTACAATGAGCAGTTCTTC
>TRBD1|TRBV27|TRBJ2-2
CASSFRRQGIGTGELFF
TGTGCCAGCAGTTTCCGGAGACAGGGGATTGGTACCGGGGAGCTGTTTTTT
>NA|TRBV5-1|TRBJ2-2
CASRNVGGASTGELFF
TGCGCCAGCAGAAACGTTGGGGGCGCGAGTACCGGGGAGCTGTTTTTT
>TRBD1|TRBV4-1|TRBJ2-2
CASSPPGTGNTGELFF
TGCGCCAGCAGCCCCCCGGGGACAGGGAACACCGGGGAGCTGTTTTTT
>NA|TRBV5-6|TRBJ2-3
CASSLYGGRTDTQYF
TGTGCCAGCAGCTTGTATGGGGGACGCACAGATACGCAGTATTTT
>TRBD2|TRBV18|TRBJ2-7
CASSPTEAGTYEQYF
TGTGCCAGCTCACCCACGGAAGCGGGGACTTACGAGCAGTACTTC
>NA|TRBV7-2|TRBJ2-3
CASSLGLGGPGTDTQYF
TGTGCCAGCAGCTTAGGGTTAGGGGGGCCGGGCACAGATACGCAGTATTTT
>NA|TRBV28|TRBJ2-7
CASRYSYEQYF
TGTGCCAGTCGGTATTCCTACGAGCAGTACTTC